One sample yielded the 29 T cell receptor beta chains listed below, sequenced in a study of T cell responses to AZD1222 COVID-19 vaccine. Sequenced by immunoSEQ multiplex PCR; TCRdb stores in-frame clones only, minus some. Of about 140,000 clones in the sample, around nine tenths are singletons; the top ten hold about 5.5%. The source material was peripheral blood, sampled on day 0 of AZD1222 vaccination. The receptors were gathered from an adult in good health.

The rearrangement uses TRBV28 and TRBJ1-2, with 8 bases aligning to TRBD1. The CDR3 covers 13 residues. V shed 7 bases, J shed 2 bases, and the junction held 3 bases outside the gene matches. The germline CDR1 and CDR2 sequences are MDHEN and SYDVKM. The CDR3 loop reads CASTRTGNYGYTF. The DNA for the CDR3 is TGTGCCAGCACCCGGACAGGGAACTATGGCTACACCTTC.

This chain links TRBV28 with TRBJ2-3; D is uncertain. Trimming left V 1 base short and J 6 bases short, with 17 bases between. CDR1 is MDHEN, CDR2 SYDVKM, per germline. This CDR3 comprises 16 residues. CDR3 sequence: CASSLLGSTAADTQYF. CDR3 DNA: TGTGCCAGCAGTTTATTGGGGTCCACCGCGGCTGATACGCAGTATTTT.

The V call is TRBV24-1, the J call TRBJ2-1, with TRBD1 matching 8 bases. The CDR3 is made up of 16 amino acids. V trimming: 3 bases; J trimming: 7 bases; junction bases outside the gene matches: 10. CDR1 KGHDR and CDR2 SFDVKD come from the germline V gene. This chain's CDR3 is CATSDTRGPGENEQFF. CDR3 in DNA: TGTGCCACCAGTGATACCAGGGGGCCTGGGGAGAATGAGCAGTTCTTC.

This clone has only one observation. The genes are TRBV2 and TRBJ1-2; possible D gene TRBD1, 6 bases. This CDR3 is built from 16 residues. Germline CDR1 reads SNHLY; CDR2 reads FYNNEI. V lost 4 bases, J lost 6 bases, and 21 bases lay in between. The CDR3 region is CASSVVDSGGANGYTF. The CDR3 nucleotides are TGTGCCAGCAGTGTAGTAGACTCTGGGGGGGCTAATGGCTACACCTTC.

This rearrangement joins TRBV15 to TRBJ2-7; 8 bases align to TRBD2. CDR3 length equals 16 residues. CDR1 and CDR2 from the germline V gene are LNHNV and YYDKDF (reference sequence). The trim removed 3 bases at V and 2 bases at J, leaving 9 bases unmatched. The CDR3 loop reads CATSSGRTSSTYEQYF. CDR3 DNA sequence: TGTGCCACCAGCAGCGGCAGGACTAGCTCAACCTACGAGCAGTACTTC.

CDR3 in amino acids: CASTSSGTHSSYNEQFF. DNA for the CDR3: TGTGCCAGCACCTCCTCAGGAACTCATTCTTCCTACAATGAGCAGTTCTTC. The chain links TRBV28 to TRBJ2-1; unclear D gene. CDR3 length: 17 amino acids. Per the germline V gene, CDR1 is MDHEN and CDR2 is SYDVKM. Trimming took 7 bases from V and 1 from J, leaving 20 bases between them.

This clone was observed once. The CDR3, as DNA: TGTGCCAGCAGTTACCGACTAGAAGCTTTCTTT. Translation: CASSYRLEAFF. This rearrangement joins TRBV6-5 to TRBJ1-1; D gene ambiguous. The germline CDR1 and CDR2 sequences are MNHEY and SVGAGI. V lost 2 bases and J 8 bases, leaving 6 bases between the germline ends. This CDR3 contains 11 residues.

The V and J genes are TRBV14 and TRBJ2-7; D is uncertain. Germline CDR1 is SGHDN and CDR2 is FVKESK. Trimming removed 1 base from V and 10 bases from J, with 11 bases in between. The CDR3 sequence is 12 residues long. CDR3 residues: CASSQVLGNQYF. DNA of the CDR3: TGTGCCAGCAGCCAAGTTCTGGGCAATCAGTACTTC.

V usage is TRBV6-1 and J usage is TRBJ2-7; D uncertain. Trimming cost V 1 base and J 0 bases, with 19 bases left between them. CDR3 length: 18 amino acids. Germline CDR1 and CDR2: MNHNS and SASEGT. CDR3 protein: CASSEGFAVRASSYEQYF. The CDR3 region has the DNA TGTGCCAGCAGTGAAGGGTTTGCGGTGAGAGCAAGCTCCTACGAGCAGTACTTC.

V gene TRBV15 combines with J gene TRBJ2-5, with TRBD1 matching over 7 bases. This CDR3 spans 15 amino acids. V lost 1 base, J lost 1 base, and 3 bases stayed unmatched. The germline gives CDR1 LNHNV, CDR2 YYDKDF (reference sequence). CDR3 in amino acids: CATSRGQGSQETQYF. CDR3 in DNA: TGTGCCACCAGCAGAGGACAGGGATCCCAAGAGACCCAGTACTTC.

V usage is TRBV28 and J usage is TRBJ1-5, with a tentative D call TRBD1 (5 bases). CDR3 length equals 14 residues. V was pared by 1 base and J by 9 bases, with 13 bases between. The germline gives CDR1 MDHEN, CDR2 SYDVKM. CDR3 nucleotides: TGTGCCAGCAGTTTATCAGGGCAGCAAGGGCCCCAGCATTTT. Translating gives CASSLSGQQGPQHF. Using reference TRBV28 and TRBJ1-5 for the parts outside the CDR3, the full variable domain is DVKVTQSSRYLVKRTGEKVFLECVQDMDHENMFWYRQDPGLGLRLIYFSYDVKMKEKGDIPEGYSVSREKKERFSLILESASTNQTSMYLCASSLSGQQGPQHFGDGTRLSIL.

The rearrangement joins TRBV6-1 to TRBJ2-7; 10 bases fit TRBD2. The CDR3 has 16 residues. Germline V gives CDR1 MNHNS, CDR2 SASEGT. V shed 4 bases, J shed 2 bases, and the junction held 8 bases outside the gene matches. The CDR3 spells CASSVEGLASTYEQYF. The CDR3 DNA reads TGTGCCAGCAGTGTAGAGGGACTAGCGTCGACCTACGAGCAGTACTTC.

The chain links TRBV2 to TRBJ2-1; 7 bases map to TRBD2. The CDR3 length is 15 residues. Trimming removed 7 bases from V and 2 bases from J; junction bases left unmatched: 8. Germline CDR1 is SNHLY and CDR2 is FYNNEI. The CDR3: CASKAGPNPYNEQFF. CDR3 DNA sequence: TGTGCCAGCAAAGCGGGACCCAACCCCTACAATGAGCAGTTCTTC.

V is TRBV2 and J is TRBJ1-6, with D maybe TRBD1 (5 bases). Trimming left V 3 bases short and J 8 bases short, with 11 bases between. This CDR3 comprises 14 residues. The germline CDR1 and CDR2 sequences are SNHLY and FYNNEI. For the CDR3, the DNA is TGTGCCAGCAGTGAGGCAGGGTCCGATTCACCCCTCCACTTT. Encoded protein: CASSEAGSDSPLHF.

The chain links TRBV20-1 to TRBJ1-6; a possible D gene is TRBD1 (5 bases). Per germline, CDR1 DFQATT and CDR2 SNEGSKA (reference sequence). V lost 3 bases and J lost 7, with 13 bases in between. The CDR3 loop spans 14 amino acids. The CDR3 loop reads CSASAGVDNSPLHF. For the CDR3, the DNA is TGCAGTGCTAGTGCGGGGGTGGACAATTCACCCCTCCACTTT.

The chain uses TRBV4-1 and TRBJ1-2; D possibly corresponds to TRBD1 (5 bases). CDR3 size: 14 residues. CDR1 and CDR2 (germline): MGHRA, YSYEKL. V was cut by 3 bases and J by 5 bases, with 13 bases left in between. The CDR3 loop reads CASSHPGTRYGYTF. In nucleotides, the CDR3 is TGCGCCAGCAGCCACCCCGGGACGAGATATGGCTACACCTTC.

The chain recombines TRBV19 with TRBJ1-2; D ambiguous. V was clipped by 5 bases and J by 4 bases, with 17 bases between them. Germline lookup yields CDR1 LNHDA and CDR2 SQIVND (reference sequence). The CDR3 loop spans 15 amino acids. CDR3 in DNA: TGTGCCAGTAGTTCAAGGGCGGGAGGTCCCTATGGCTACACCTTC. It is translated as CASSSRAGGPYGYTF.

The rearrangement uses TRBV3-1 (or the pseudogene TRBV3-2) and TRBJ1-1, with a tentative D call TRBD1 (6 bases). The V end lost 4 bases, the J end lost 0 bases, and 15 bases lay between the germline ends. Germline V gives CDR1 LGHDT, CDR2 YNNKEL (reference sequence). CDR3 length equals 16 residues. This CDR3 is CASSPYGGPMNTEAFF. The CDR3 nucleotides read TGTGCCAGCAGCCCCTATGGGGGGCCTATGAACACTGAAGCTTTCTTT.

The chain links TRBV11-3 to TRBJ2-3; possible D gene TRBD2, 7 bases. Germline V gene sequence: CDR1 SGHNT, CDR2 YENEEA. The CDR3 length is 14 residues. V lost 3 bases and J lost 4, with 11 bases in between. The CDR3 is CASSFREGADTQYF. CDR3 nucleotide sequence: TGTGCCAGCAGCTTCAGGGAGGGGGCAGATACGCAGTATTTT.

The gene calls are TRBV5-1 and TRBJ2-4; unclear D gene. V lost 4 bases and J lost 0, with 8 bases in between. Looked up from germline, CDR1 is SGHRS and CDR2 is YFSETQ. CDR3 length: 14 residues. CDR3 coding DNA: TGCGCCAGCAGCAGAAACGTAGCCAAAAACATTCAGTACTTC. Translating gives CASSRNVAKNIQYF.

V is TRBV6-1 and J is TRBJ2-7, with TRBD2 as a possible D gene (7 bases). The CDR3 length is 17 residues. The germline gives CDR1 MNHNS, CDR2 SASEGT. V was clipped by 2 bases and J by 3 bases, with 20 bases between them. The CDR3, as DNA: TGTGCCAGCAGTGAATGGGGGGGCACAAGCGCTCGCTACGAGCAGTACTTC. Translating it yields CASSEWGGTSARYEQYF.

V and J are TRBV7-2 and TRBJ2-1; the D gene is possibly TRBD2 (6 bases). Germline assignment: CDR1 SGHTA and CDR2 FQGNSA. V gave up 5 bases and J gave up 11 bases, with 25 bases separating them. CDR3 size: 16 residues. This CDR3 is CASSLPGGVLGRKQFF. CDR3 bases: TGTGCCAGCAGCCTCCCCGGAGGGGTCCTCGGTAGGAAGCAGTTCTTC.

The gene calls are TRBV13 and TRBJ2-3; D possibly corresponds to TRBD2 (6 bases). This CDR3 comprises 13 residues. Looked up from germline, CDR1 is PRHDT and CDR2 is FYEKMQ (reference sequence). Trimming removed 9 bases from V and 3 bases from J, with 13 bases in between. CDR3 nucleotide sequence: TGTGCCAGTGCGGCGGGGACTACAGATACGCAGTATTTT. Its protein is CASAAGTTDTQYF.

This clone appeared a few times. V gene TRBV27 combines with J gene TRBJ2-3; 8 bases match TRBD2. In germline, CDR1 is MNHEY, CDR2 SMNVEV (reference sequence). The CDR3 length is 15 residues. V was clipped by 4 bases and J by 4 bases; unmatched bases: 7. CDR3 sequence: CASSYRWTSPDTQYF. For the CDR3, the DNA is TGTGCCAGCAGTTACCGTTGGACTAGCCCAGATACGCAGTATTTT.

The chain recombines TRBV19 with TRBJ2-1; D remains unclear. There are 12 residues in the CDR3. V dropped 3 bases and J dropped 8 bases, with 8 bases sitting between them. Germline CDR1 and CDR2: LNHDA and SQIVND (reference sequence). CDR3 sequence reads: CASSIGFDEQFF. The DNA of the CDR3 is TGTGCCAGTAGTATTGGGTTCGATGAGCAGTTCTTC. Drawing the rest from reference TRBV19 and TRBJ2-1, the complete variable domain is DGGITQSPKYLFRKEGQNVTLSCEQNLNHDAMYWYRQDPGQGLRLIYYSQIVNDFQKGDIAEGYSVSREKKESFPLTVTSAQKNPTAFYLCASSIGFDEQFFGPGTRLTVL.

The chain couples TRBV4-2 to TRBJ1-5, with 8 bases matching TRBD1. The ends lost 5 bases at V and 6 bases at J; junction bases unmatched: 9. In germline, CDR1 is LGHNA, CDR2 YNFKEQ. This CDR3 is built from 15 residues. CDR3 DNA: TGTGCCAGCAGCTCGTCGGACAGGGAACCTCAGCCCCAGCATTTT. Translating gives CASSSSDREPQPQHF.

The genes are TRBV27 and TRBJ2-1; D gene uncertain. Germline V gives CDR1 MNHEY, CDR2 SMNVEV (reference sequence). CDR3 length: 15 amino acids. V dropped 4 bases and J dropped 0 bases, with 10 bases sitting between them. CDR3 loop: CASSSVDSSYNEQFF. The CDR3 DNA reads as TGTGCCAGCAGTTCTGTCGATAGCTCCTACAATGAGCAGTTCTTC.

The chain couples TRBV3-1 (or the pseudogene TRBV3-2) to TRBJ1-4, with unresolved D. The CDR3 is 15 amino acids. The germline gives CDR1 LGHDT, CDR2 YNNKEL (reference sequence). Trimming took off 3 bases at V and 6 bases at J, with 14 bases between the two ends. CDR3 sequence: CASSHNNAKDEKLFF. CDR3 nucleotides: TGTGCCAGCAGCCATAACAATGCCAAAGATGAAAAACTGTTTTTT.

This rearrangement joins TRBV2 to TRBJ1-4, with 9 nucleotides matching TRBD1. The length of the CDR3 is 16 residues. After removal of 2 bases from V and 3 bases from J, the junction contained 4 bases not matched to a gene. CDR1 and CDR2 from the germline V gene are SNHLY and FYNNEI. CDR3: CASSENRGLSNEKLFF. Written as DNA, the CDR3 is TGTGCCAGCAGTGAAAACAGGGGGCTTTCTAATGAAAAACTGTTTTTT.